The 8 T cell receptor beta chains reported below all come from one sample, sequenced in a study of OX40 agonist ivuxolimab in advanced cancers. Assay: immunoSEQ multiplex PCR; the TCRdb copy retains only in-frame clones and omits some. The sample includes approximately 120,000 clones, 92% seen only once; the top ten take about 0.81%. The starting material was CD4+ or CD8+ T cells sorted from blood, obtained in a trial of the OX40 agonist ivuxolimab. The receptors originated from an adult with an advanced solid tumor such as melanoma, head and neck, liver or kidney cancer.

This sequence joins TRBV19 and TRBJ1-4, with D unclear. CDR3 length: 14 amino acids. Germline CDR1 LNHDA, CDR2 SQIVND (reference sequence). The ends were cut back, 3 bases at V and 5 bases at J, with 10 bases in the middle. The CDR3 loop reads CASSMGQQNEKLFF. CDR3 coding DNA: TGTGCCAGTAGTATGGGCCAGCAGAATGAAAAACTGTTTTTT. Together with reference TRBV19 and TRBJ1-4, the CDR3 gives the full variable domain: DGGITQSPKYLFRKEGQNVTLSCEQNLNHDAMYWYRQDPGQGLRLIYYSQIVNDFQKGDIAEGYSVSREKKESFPLTVTSAQKNPTAFYLCASSMGQQNEKLFFGSGTQLSVL.

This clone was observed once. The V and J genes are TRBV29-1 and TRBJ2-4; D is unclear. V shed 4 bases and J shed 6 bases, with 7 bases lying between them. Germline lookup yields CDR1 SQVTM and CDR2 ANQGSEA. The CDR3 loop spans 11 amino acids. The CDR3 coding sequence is TGCAGCGTTGCCTCAAGAAACATTCAGTACTTC. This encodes CSVASRNIQYF.

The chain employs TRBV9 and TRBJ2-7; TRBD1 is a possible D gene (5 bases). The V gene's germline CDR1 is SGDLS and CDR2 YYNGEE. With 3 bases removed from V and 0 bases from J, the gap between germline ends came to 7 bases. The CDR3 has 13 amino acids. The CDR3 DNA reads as TGTGCCAGCAGCGGACAGAGCTCCTACGAGCAGTACTTC. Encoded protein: CASSGQSSYEQYF.

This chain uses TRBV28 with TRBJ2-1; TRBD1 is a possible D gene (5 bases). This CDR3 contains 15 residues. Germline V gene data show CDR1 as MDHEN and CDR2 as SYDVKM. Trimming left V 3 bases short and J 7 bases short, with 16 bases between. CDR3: CASSFLISGPNEQFF. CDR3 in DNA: TGTGCCAGCAGTTTCCTTATCTCAGGGCCTAATGAGCAGTTCTTC.

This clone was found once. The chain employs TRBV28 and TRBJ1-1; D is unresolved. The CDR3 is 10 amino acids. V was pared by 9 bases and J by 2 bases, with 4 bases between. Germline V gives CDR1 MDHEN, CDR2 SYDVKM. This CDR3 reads CASINTEAFF. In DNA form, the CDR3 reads TGTGCCAGTATCAACACTGAAGCTTTCTTT. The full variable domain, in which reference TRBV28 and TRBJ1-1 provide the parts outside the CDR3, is DVKVTQSSRYLVKRTGEKVFLECVQDMDHENMFWYRQDPGLGLRLIYFSYDVKMKEKGDIPEGYSVSREKKERFSLILESASTNQTSMYLCASINTEAFFGQGTRLTVV.

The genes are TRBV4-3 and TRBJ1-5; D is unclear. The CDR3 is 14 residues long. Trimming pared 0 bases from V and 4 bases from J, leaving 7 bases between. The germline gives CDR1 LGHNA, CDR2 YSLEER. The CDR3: CASSQDVRNQPQHF. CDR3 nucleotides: TGCGCCAGCAGCCAAGATGTTAGGAATCAGCCCCAGCATTTT.

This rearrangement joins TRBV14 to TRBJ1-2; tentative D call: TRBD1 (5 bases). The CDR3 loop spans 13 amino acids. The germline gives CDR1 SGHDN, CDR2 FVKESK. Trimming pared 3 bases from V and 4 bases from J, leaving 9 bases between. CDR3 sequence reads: CASSQGQLYGYTF. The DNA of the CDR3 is TGTGCCAGCAGCCAGGGGCAGCTCTATGGCTACACCTTC.

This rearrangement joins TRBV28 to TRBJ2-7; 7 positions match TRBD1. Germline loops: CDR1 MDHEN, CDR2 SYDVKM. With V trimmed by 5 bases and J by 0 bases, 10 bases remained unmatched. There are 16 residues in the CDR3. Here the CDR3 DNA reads TGTGCCAGCAGTAAAATATCGGGACAGACCTCCTACGAGCAGTACTTC. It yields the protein CASSKISGQTSYEQYF.